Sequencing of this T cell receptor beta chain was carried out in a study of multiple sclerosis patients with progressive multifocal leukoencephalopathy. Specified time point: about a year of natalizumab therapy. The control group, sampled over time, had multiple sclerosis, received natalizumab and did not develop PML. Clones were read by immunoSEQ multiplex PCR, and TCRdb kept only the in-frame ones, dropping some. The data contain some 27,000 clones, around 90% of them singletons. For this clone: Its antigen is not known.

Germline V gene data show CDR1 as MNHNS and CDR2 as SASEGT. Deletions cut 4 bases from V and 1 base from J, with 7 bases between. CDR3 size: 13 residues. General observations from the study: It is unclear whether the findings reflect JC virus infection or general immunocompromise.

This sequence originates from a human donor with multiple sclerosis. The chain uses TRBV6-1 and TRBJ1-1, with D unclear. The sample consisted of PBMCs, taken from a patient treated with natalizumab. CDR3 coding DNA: TGTGCCAGCAGTGGGACCCAGAACACTGAAGCTTTCTTT. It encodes CASSGTQNTEAFF.